The 14 T cell receptor beta chains reported below all come from one sample, sequenced in a study of shared clonotypes between healthy human individuals. Clones were sequenced by immunoSEQ multiplex PCR, and TCRdb holds only the in-frame ones, with some missing. This sample carries about 2 million clones, about 95% of them seen once, and the ten largest clones take around 1.2%. The naive CD8 subset, CD45RO-negative cells positively selected for CCR7, excluded terminally differentiated effector memory CD45RA+ cells. The specimen was naive CD8+ T cells sorted from blood. The source of these receptors is a man between 18 and 35 years old in good health.

In regard to this clone: Other DNA sequences in this specimen translate into the identical CDR3. The chain is built from TRBV9 and TRBJ1-2; D uncertain. This CDR3 spans 14 amino acids. Germline values: CDR1 SGDLS, CDR2 YYNGEE. Trimming took off 0 bases at V and 3 bases at J, with 9 bases between the two ends. The CDR3 bases are TGTGCCAGCAGCGTAGGGGTCGGGGACTATGGCTACACCTTC. It translates to CASSVGVGDYGYTF.

In DNA, the CDR3 is TGTGCCAGCAGTTACTCGACAGGAACTATCTTCTACGAGCAGTACTTC. Translated: CASSYSTGTIFYEQYF. The chain recombines TRBV6-5 with TRBJ2-7; TRBD1 is a possible D gene (6 bases). The V and J ends lost 0 bases and 3 bases respectively, with 15 bases between them. Germline V gene sequence: CDR1 MNHEY, CDR2 SVGAGI. CDR3 length: 16 residues.

The chain couples TRBV7-9 to TRBJ1-1; D unclear. In germline, CDR1 is SEHNR, CDR2 FQNEAQ (reference sequence). The ends were cut back, 4 bases at V and 1 base at J, with 16 bases in the middle. The length of the CDR3 is 16 residues. The CDR3 protein is CASSSSRDPGNTEAFF. Here the CDR3 DNA reads TGTGCCAGCAGCTCTTCAAGAGACCCAGGGAACACTGAAGCTTTCTTT.

This sequence joins TRBV9 and TRBJ1-1; D is unresolved. Germline V CDR1 and CDR2: SGDLS, YYNGEE. The CDR3 loop spans 12 amino acids. Trimming cost V 3 bases and J 3 bases, with 6 bases left between them. The CDR3 reads CASSAQDTEAFF. The CDR3 nucleotides read TGTGCCAGCAGCGCCCAGGACACTGAAGCTTTCTTT.

J is TRBJ2-4 and V is TRBV11-3; 7 bases are shared with TRBD2. The J segment lost 9 bases and the V segment lost 5 bases, leaving 13 bases of the junction unmatched. CDR3 length: 15 residues. Germline values: CDR1 SGHNT, CDR2 YENEEA. This CDR3 reads CASSPGYGGGGIQYF. In nucleotides, the CDR3 is TGTGCCAGCAGCCCAGGCTATGGGGGGGGTGGCATTCAGTACTTC.

This clone has more than one count but fewer than ten. Other DNA sequences in this specimen translate into the identical CDR3. J is TRBJ2-2 and V is TRBV5-6; D is uncertain. From germline, CDR1 is SGHDT and CDR2 YYEEEE. V was shortened by 0 bases and J by 4 bases, with 4 bases between the two germline ends. The CDR3 length is 13 residues. This CDR3 reads CASSLGGTGELFF. As DNA, the CDR3 is TGTGCCAGCAGCTTGGGCGGCACCGGGGAGCTGTTTTTT.

With regard to this clone: This sample also contains other DNA sequences that code for the same CDR3. CDR3 loop: CASSPRGPSYNEQFF. CDR3 DNA sequence: TGTGCCAGCAGCCCCAGAGGGCCTTCCTACAATGAGCAGTTCTTC. V and J are TRBV7-9 and TRBJ2-1; tentative D call: TRBD2 (5 bases). Trimming removed 5 bases at V and 1 base at J, with 12 bases between. The germline CDR1 and CDR2 sequences are SEHNR and FQNEAQ (reference sequence). The CDR3 totals 15 residues.

The chain is built from TRBV28 and TRBJ2-7, with 7 bases identical to TRBD1. Germline V gives CDR1 MDHEN, CDR2 SYDVKM. The CDR3 covers 14 residues. V was clipped by 7 bases and J by 0 bases; unmatched bases: 6. The CDR3 DNA reads as TGTGCCAGCACCTTACGACAGGGCTCCTACGAGCAGTACTTC. This encodes CASTLRQGSYEQYF.

The V and J genes are TRBV7-6 and TRBJ2-7, with 11 bases that match TRBD2. The V gene's germline CDR1 is SGHVS and CDR2 FNYEAQ. The CDR3 contains 15 residues. The V segment lost 5 bases and the J segment 4 bases; nucleotides outside the gene matches: 7. CDR3 amino acids: CASSPGTSGQYEQYF. The CDR3 coding sequence is TGTGCCAGCAGCCCAGGGACTAGCGGCCAATACGAGCAGTACTTC. Full variable domain (rest looked up from reference TRBV7-6 and TRBJ2-7): GAGVSQSPRYKVTKRGQDVALRCDPISGHVSLYWYRQALGQGPEFLTYFNYEAQQDKSGLPNDRFSAERPEGSISTLTIQRTEQRDSAMYRCASSPGTSGQYEQYFGPGTRLTVT.

In its sample, this clone was seen once. The rearrangement links TRBV27 to TRBJ2-7; 10 bases agree with TRBD1. The CDR3 totals 13 residues. Germline V gives CDR1 MNHEY, CDR2 SMNVEV (reference sequence). J gave up 4 bases and V 7 bases, and 4 bases lay outside the gene matches. The CDR3 sequence is CASTGTGEYEQYF. The CDR3 DNA reads as TGTGCCAGCACCGGGACAGGGGAATACGAGCAGTACTTC.

The genes are TRBV30 and TRBJ1-2; D gene unclear. Deletions cut 0 bases from V and 3 bases from J, with 14 bases between. CDR1 is GTSNPN and CDR2 is SVGIG in the germline V gene (reference sequence). The CDR3 consists of 15 residues. The CDR3 coding sequence is TGTGCCTGGAGTGTCCTGGACCCGGACGACTATGGCTACACCTTC. Translating it yields CAWSVLDPDDYGYTF.

V and J are TRBV15 and TRBJ2-3; 13 bases agree with TRBD2. Germline CDR1 is LNHNV and CDR2 is YYDKDF (reference sequence). The CDR3 spans 16 residues. Trimming at V came to 5 bases and at J to 2 bases, leaving 4 bases not matched to a gene. CDR3 sequence: CATSRGLAGVTDTQYF. CDR3 sequence (DNA): TGTGCCACCAGCCGCGGACTAGCGGGGGTCACAGATACGCAGTATTTT.

This chain links TRBV28 with TRBJ2-7; perhaps D is TRBD1 or TRBD2 (5 bases each). CDR3 length equals 14 residues. The V gene's germline CDR1 is MDHEN and CDR2 SYDVKM. Trimming removed 4 bases at V and 3 bases at J, with 13 bases between. The CDR3 loop is CASSSSGTNYEQYF. CDR3 DNA: TGTGCCAGCAGTTCCTCCGGGACCAACTACGAGCAGTACTTC.

DNA for the CDR3: TGCGCCAGCAGCCATGCTGGGGGGCGGAACACTGAAGCTTTCTTT. It encodes CASSHAGGRNTEAFF. The V gene is TRBV4-1, the J gene TRBJ1-1; tentatively, D is TRBD1 (6 bases). Germline loops: CDR1 MGHRA, CDR2 YSYEKL. This CDR3 region has 15 residues. V was trimmed by 3 bases and J by 1 base, leaving 12 bases between them.